Shown below are 15 T cell receptor beta chains from a single sample sequenced in a study of blood T cell repertoires in COVID-19. Repertoires were generated with immunoSEQ multiplex PCR, while TCRdb's copy carries only in-frame clones and drops some. Of approximately 150,000 clones in the sample, roughly four fifths were seen once. Source material: peripheral blood. These TCRs come from a human donor in a cohort sampled during active COVID-19.

The CDR3 is CASSKGALLSGANVLTF. For the CDR3, the DNA is TGTGCCAGCAGCAAAGGCGCCCTGCTCTCTGGGGCCAACGTCCTGACTTTC. V is TRBV14 and J is TRBJ2-6; D is ambiguous. Deletions cut 5 bases from V and 0 bases from J, with 14 bases between. CDR1 is SGHDN, CDR2 FVKESK, per germline. The CDR3 extends over 17 amino acids.

The V call is TRBV27, the J call TRBJ2-1, with D unresolved. CDR3 length: 14 residues. V was shortened by 3 bases and J by 2 bases, with 8 bases between the two germline ends. The germline CDR1 and CDR2 sequences are MNHEY and SMNVEV (reference sequence). CDR3 sequence (DNA): TGTGCCAGCAGTTTTAGCTCCCCCTACAATGAGCAGTTCTTC. Encoded protein: CASSFSSPYNEQFF.

The chain is built from TRBV6-6 and TRBJ1-2, with TRBD1 matching over 9 bases. With V trimmed by 4 bases and J by 11 bases, 5 bases remained unmatched. The CDR3 contains 12 residues. From germline, CDR1 is MNHNY and CDR2 SVGAGI (reference sequence). The CDR3 DNA reads TGTGCCAGCAGTTGGGGACAGGGAGGGTACACCTTC. Translating gives CASSWGQGGYTF.

V gene TRBV27 combines with J gene TRBJ2-3, with 7 bases lining up with TRBD2. Germline assignment: CDR1 MNHEY and CDR2 SMNVEV (reference sequence). V lost 4 bases to trimming and J lost 3 bases; unmatched junction nucleotides: 4. The CDR3 is 14 amino acids. This CDR3 is CASSWSGGTDTQYF. DNA of the CDR3: TGTGCCAGCAGTTGGTCCGGGGGGACAGATACGCAGTATTTT.

Turning to this clone: Its ends do not fully match the called genes, so a read error is possible. The chain employs TRBV12-5 and TRBJ2-1; D might be TRBD1 (6 bases). The CDR3 is 16 residues long. From germline, CDR1 is LGHNT and CDR2 FRNRAP. This chain's CDR3 is CASGLVQGAPRNGQFF. The CDR3 region has the DNA TGTGCTAGTGGTTTGGTACAGGGAGCACCAAGAAATGGGCAGTTCTTC.

The CDR3, as DNA: TGTGCCAGTAGGAAAGCCGGAGAGCCCTATGGCTACACCTTC. Its protein product is CASRKAGEPYGYTF. The rearrangement uses TRBV19 and TRBJ1-2; D unresolved. Germline V gene data show CDR1 as LNHDA and CDR2 as SQIVND (reference sequence). V was pared by 6 bases and J by 4 bases, with 15 bases between. This CDR3 is built from 14 residues.

V gene TRBV7-9 combines with J gene TRBJ2-3; 12 bases are shared with TRBD2. The germline gives CDR1 SEHNR, CDR2 FQNEAQ (reference sequence). The V and J ends lost 3 bases and 3 bases, in that order; junction bases with no gene match: 1. CDR3 length equals 15 residues. The CDR3 coding sequence is TGTGCCAGCAGCTTCGGACTAGCGGGAACAGATACGCAGTATTTT. Encoded protein: CASSFGLAGTDTQYF. The variable domain in full, with the rest retrieved from reference TRBV7-9 and TRBJ2-3, is DTGVSQNPRHKITKRGQNVTFRCDPISEHNRLYWYRQTLGQGPEFLTYFQNEAQLEKSRLLSDRFSAERPKGSFSTLEIQRTEQGDSAMYLCASSFGLAGTDTQYFGPGTRLTVL.

The chain uses TRBV27 and TRBJ1-5, with D perhaps TRBD1 (6 bases). The CDR3 runs to 14 residues. Germline assignment: CDR1 MNHEY and CDR2 SMNVEV (reference sequence). Trimming cost V 5 bases and J 3 bases, with 11 bases left between them. The CDR3 reads CASSPGQPNQPQHF. The DNA of the CDR3 is TGTGCCAGCAGTCCAGGACAGCCCAATCAGCCCCAGCATTTT.

This sequence joins TRBV30 and TRBJ2-3; 10 bases agree with TRBD2. J gave up 3 bases and V 0 bases, and 9 bases lay outside the gene matches. From germline, CDR1 is GTSNPN and CDR2 SVGIG (reference sequence). The CDR3 runs 17 residues. The CDR3, as DNA: TGTGCCTGGAGTGTAAGGCTAGCGGGAGTTAGGACAGATACGCAGTATTTT. Amino acids: CAWSVRLAGVRTDTQYF.

The rearrangement joins TRBV18 to TRBJ1-3; 7 bases map to TRBD1. Per the germline V gene, CDR1 is KGHSH and CDR2 is LQKENI. The CDR3 runs 17 residues. The J segment lost 4 bases and the V segment lost 5 bases, leaving 14 bases of the junction unmatched. CDR3 coding DNA: TGTGCCAGCTCATCAACCACACAGGGGAATAAGGGAAACACCATATATTTT. It codes for CASSSTTQGNKGNTIYF. The full variable domain, its missing parts supplied by reference TRBV18 and TRBJ1-3, is NAGVMQNPRHLVRRRGQEARLRCSPMKGHSHVYWYRQLPEEGLKFMVYLQKENIIDESGMPKERFSAEFPKEGPSILRIQQVVRGDSAAYFCASSSTTQGNKGNTIYFGEGSWLTVV.

V gene TRBV7-9 combines with J gene TRBJ2-2; the D gene is possibly TRBD2 (5 bases). Trimming left V 0 bases short and J 5 bases short, with 10 bases between. Germline CDR1 reads SEHNR; CDR2 reads FQNEAQ (reference sequence). CDR3 size: 15 residues. The CDR3 loop reads CASSLAPPGTGELFF. CDR3 coding DNA: TGTGCCAGCAGCTTAGCCCCTCCGGGGACCGGGGAGCTGTTTTTT.

CDR3 in DNA: TGTGCCAGCAGCCGACAGGGGCGAGCCGGAAACACCATATATTTT. Its protein product is CASSRQGRAGNTIYF. The chain employs TRBV5-4 and TRBJ1-3; 8 bases are a match to TRBD1. The CDR3 runs to 15 residues. Unmatched junction bases numbered 7, after V lost 4 bases and J lost 4 bases. CDR1 is SGHNT, CDR2 YYREEE, per germline (reference sequence).

The rearrangement links TRBV5-6 to TRBJ2-1; D might be TRBD1 (5 bases). Germline loops: CDR1 SGHDT, CDR2 YYEEEE. There are 16 residues in the CDR3. V was pared by 1 base and J by 5 bases, with 16 bases between. In nucleotides, the CDR3 is TGTGCCAGCAGCTTGTTTTTAAGTGCAGGGAACAATGAGCAGTTCTTC. Translation gives CASSLFLSAGNNEQFF.

This clone was observed at least ten times. The V gene is TRBV2, the J gene TRBJ2-3, with 7 bases aligning to TRBD2. The CDR3 runs to 15 residues. The germline V gene encodes CDR1 SNHLY and CDR2 FYNNEI. The trim removed 3 bases at V and 4 bases at J, leaving 7 bases unmatched. The CDR3 region has the DNA TGTGCCAGCAGTGAGGGGGGGTATCAGTCAGATACGCAGTATTTT. Its translation: CASSEGGYQSDTQYF.

The rearrangement uses TRBV7-3 and TRBJ2-3; the match to TRBD2 covers 8 bases. With 5 bases clipped from V and 7 bases from J, the junction kept 8 bases outside the gene matches. This CDR3 has 14 residues. Germline V gives CDR1 SGHTA, CDR2 FQGTGA. The CDR3 DNA reads TGTGCCAGCAGCGCGTCGGGAGGGCCGAATACGCAGTATTTT. Its translation: CASSASGGPNTQYF.